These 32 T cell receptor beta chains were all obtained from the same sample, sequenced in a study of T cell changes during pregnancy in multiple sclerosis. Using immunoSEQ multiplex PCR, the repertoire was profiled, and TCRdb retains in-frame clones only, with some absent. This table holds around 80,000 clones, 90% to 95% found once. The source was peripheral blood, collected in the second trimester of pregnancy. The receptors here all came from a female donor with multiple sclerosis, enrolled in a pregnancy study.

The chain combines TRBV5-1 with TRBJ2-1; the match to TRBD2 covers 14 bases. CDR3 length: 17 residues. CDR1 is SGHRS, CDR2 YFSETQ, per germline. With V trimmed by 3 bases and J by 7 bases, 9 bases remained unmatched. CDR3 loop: CASSSWGLAGVSNEQFF. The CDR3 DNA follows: TGCGCCAGCAGCTCCTGGGGACTAGCGGGAGTATCGAATGAGCAGTTCTTC.

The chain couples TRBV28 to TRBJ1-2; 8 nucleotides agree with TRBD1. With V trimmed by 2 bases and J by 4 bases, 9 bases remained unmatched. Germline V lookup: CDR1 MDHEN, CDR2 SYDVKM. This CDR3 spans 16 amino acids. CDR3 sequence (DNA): TGTGCCAGCAGTTTACCGAGGACAGGGATAGGCTATGGCTACACCTTC. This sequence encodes CASSLPRTGIGYGYTF.

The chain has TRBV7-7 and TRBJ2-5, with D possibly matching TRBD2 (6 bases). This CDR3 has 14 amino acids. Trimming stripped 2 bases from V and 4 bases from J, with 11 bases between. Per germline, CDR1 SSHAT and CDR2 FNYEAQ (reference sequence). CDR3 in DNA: TGTGCCAGCAGCTTATTCGGGAGAGGAGAGACCCAGTACTTC. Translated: CASSLFGRGETQYF.

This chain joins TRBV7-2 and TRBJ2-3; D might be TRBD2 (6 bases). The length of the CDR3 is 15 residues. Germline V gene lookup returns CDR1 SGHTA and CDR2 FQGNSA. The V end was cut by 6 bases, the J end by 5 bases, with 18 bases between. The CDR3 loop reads CASRREAGGIDTQYF. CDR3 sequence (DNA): TGTGCCAGCAGAAGGGAGGCAGGAGGAATAGATACGCAGTATTTT.

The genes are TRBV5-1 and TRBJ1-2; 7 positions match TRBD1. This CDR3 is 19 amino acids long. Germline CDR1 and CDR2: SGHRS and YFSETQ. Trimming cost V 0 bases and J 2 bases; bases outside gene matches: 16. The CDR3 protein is CASSLGGGRGSVRNYGYTF. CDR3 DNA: TGCGCCAGCAGCTTGGGTGGTGGCAGGGGGTCGGTAAGGAACTATGGCTACACCTTC.

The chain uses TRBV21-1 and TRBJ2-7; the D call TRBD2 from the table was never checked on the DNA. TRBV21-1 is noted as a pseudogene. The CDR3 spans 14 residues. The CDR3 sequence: CASIPGAVQYEQYF. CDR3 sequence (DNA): TGTGCCAGCATCCCGGGAGCGGTTCAGTACGAGCAGTACTTC.

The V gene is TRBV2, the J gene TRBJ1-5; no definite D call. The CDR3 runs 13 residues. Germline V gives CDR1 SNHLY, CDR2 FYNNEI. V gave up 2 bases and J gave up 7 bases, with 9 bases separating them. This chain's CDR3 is CASSEIGVQPQHF. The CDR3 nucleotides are TGTGCCAGCAGTGAAATAGGAGTCCAGCCCCAGCATTTT.

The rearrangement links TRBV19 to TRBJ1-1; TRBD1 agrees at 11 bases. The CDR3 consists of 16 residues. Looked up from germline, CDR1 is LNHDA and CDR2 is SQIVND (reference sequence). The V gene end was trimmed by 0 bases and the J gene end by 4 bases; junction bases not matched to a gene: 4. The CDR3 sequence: CASSIDIGTGGTEAFF. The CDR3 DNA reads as TGTGCCAGTAGTATAGATATTGGGACAGGGGGCACTGAAGCTTTCTTT.

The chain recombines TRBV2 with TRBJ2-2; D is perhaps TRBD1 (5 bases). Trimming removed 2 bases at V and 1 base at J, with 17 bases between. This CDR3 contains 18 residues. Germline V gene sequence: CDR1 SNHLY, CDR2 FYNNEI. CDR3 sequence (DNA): TGTGCCAGCAGTGAATCGGCAGGGTGGCTCCTGAACACCGGGGAGCTGTTTTTT. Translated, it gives CASSESAGWLLNTGELFF.

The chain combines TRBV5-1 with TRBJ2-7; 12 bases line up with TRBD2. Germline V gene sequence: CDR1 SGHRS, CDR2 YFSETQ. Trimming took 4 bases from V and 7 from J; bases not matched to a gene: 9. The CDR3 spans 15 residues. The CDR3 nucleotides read TGCGCCAGCAGCCCCCTAGCGGGAGGGCCCGGGGAGCAGTACTTC. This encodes CASSPLAGGPGEQYF.

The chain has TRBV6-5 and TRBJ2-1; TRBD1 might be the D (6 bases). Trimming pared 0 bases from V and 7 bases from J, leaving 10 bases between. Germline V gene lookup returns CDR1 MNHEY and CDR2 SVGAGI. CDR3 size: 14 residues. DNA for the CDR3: TGTGCCAGCAGTTACTCGGACAGCAATAATGAGCAGTTCTTC. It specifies CASSYSDSNNEQFF.

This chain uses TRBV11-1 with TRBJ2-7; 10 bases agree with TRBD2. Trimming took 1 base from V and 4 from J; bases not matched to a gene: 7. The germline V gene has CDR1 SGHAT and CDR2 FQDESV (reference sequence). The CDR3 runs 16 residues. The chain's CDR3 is CASSLGGLAGVYEQYF. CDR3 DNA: TGTGCCAGCAGCTTAGGAGGCCTAGCGGGAGTGTACGAGCAGTACTTC.

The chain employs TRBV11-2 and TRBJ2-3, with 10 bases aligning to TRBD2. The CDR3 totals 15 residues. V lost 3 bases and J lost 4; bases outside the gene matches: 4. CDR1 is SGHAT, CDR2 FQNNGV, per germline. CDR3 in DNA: TGTGCCAGCAGCTTTCTAGCGGGAGTGGCAGATACGCAGTATTTT. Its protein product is CASSFLAGVADTQYF.

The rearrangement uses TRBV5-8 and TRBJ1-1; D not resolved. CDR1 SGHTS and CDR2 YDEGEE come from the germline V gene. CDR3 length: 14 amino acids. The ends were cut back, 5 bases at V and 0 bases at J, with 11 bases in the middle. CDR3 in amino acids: CASSARFMNTEAFF. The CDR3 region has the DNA TGTGCCAGCAGTGCCAGGTTCATGAACACTGAAGCTTTCTTT.

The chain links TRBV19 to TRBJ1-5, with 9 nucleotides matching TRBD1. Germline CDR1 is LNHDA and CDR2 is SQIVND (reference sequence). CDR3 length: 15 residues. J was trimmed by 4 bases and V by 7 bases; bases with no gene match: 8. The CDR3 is CASNLGTGINQPQHF. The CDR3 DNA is TGTGCCAGTAACCTAGGGACAGGGATTAATCAGCCCCAGCATTTT.

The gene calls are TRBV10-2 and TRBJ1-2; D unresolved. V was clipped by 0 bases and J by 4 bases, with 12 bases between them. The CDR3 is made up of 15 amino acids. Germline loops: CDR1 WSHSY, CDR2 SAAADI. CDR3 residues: CASSESKSVSYGYTF. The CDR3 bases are TGCGCCAGCAGTGAGTCGAAGTCGGTGTCCTATGGCTACACCTTC.

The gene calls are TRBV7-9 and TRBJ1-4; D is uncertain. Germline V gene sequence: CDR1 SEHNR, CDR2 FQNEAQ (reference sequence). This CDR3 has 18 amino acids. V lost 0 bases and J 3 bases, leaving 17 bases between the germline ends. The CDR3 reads CASSLASGKVRSNEKLFF. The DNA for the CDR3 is TGTGCCAGCAGCTTAGCCTCGGGGAAGGTAAGGTCTAATGAAAAACTGTTTTTT. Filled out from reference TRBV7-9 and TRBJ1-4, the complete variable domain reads DTGVSQNPRHKITKRGQNVTFRCDPISEHNRLYWYRQTLGQGPEFLTYFQNEAQLEKSRLLSDRFSAERPKGSFSTLEIQRTEQGDSAMYLCASSLASGKVRSNEKLFFGSGTQLSVL.

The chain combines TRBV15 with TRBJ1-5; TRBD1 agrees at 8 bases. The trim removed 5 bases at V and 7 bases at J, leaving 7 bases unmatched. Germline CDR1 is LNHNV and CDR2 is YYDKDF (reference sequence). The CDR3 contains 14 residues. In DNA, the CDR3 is TGTGCCACCAGCGGAAGACAGGGGAGGCAGCCCCAGCATTTT. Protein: CATSGRQGRQPQHF.

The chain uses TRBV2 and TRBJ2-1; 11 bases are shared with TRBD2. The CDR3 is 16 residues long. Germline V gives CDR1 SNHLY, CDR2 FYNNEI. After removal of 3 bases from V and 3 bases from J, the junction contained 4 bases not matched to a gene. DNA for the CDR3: TGTGCCAGCAGTGAGACTAGCGGGGATATCTACAATGAGCAGTTCTTC. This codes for CASSETSGDIYNEQFF.

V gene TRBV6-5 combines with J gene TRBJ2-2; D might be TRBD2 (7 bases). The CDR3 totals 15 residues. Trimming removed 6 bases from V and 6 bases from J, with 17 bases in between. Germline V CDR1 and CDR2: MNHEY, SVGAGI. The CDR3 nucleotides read TGTGCCAGCAGACCCGGGCGGGGGCTTGCCGGGGAGCTGTTTTTT. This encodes CASRPGRGLAGELFF.

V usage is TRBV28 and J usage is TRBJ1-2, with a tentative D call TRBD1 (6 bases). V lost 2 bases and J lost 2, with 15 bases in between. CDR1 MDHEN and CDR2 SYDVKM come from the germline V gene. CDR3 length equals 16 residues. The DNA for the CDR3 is TGTGCCAGCAGTTTAAGTTCGGGGGGCGCCAACTATGGCTACACCTTC. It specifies CASSLSSGGANYGYTF.

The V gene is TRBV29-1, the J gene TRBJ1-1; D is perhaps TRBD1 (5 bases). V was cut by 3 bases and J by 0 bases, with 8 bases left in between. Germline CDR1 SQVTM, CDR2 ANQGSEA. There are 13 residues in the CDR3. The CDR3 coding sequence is TGCAGCGTTGAGGGGGGAATGAACACTGAAGCTTTCTTT. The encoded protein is CSVEGGMNTEAFF.

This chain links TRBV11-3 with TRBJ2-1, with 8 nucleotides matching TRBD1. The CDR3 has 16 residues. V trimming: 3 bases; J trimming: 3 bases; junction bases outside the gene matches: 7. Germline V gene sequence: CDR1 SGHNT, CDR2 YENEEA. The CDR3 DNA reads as TGTGCCAGCAGCTTGGAGGACAGGGCTTTCTACAATGAGCAGTTCTTC. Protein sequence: CASSLEDRAFYNEQFF.

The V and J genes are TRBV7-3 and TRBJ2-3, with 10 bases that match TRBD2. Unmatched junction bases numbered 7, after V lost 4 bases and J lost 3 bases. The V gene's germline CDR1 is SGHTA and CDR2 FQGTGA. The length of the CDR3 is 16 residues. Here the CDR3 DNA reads TGTGCCAGCAGCTCTATAGCGGGAGGCTCGACAGATACGCAGTATTTT. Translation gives CASSSIAGGSTDTQYF.

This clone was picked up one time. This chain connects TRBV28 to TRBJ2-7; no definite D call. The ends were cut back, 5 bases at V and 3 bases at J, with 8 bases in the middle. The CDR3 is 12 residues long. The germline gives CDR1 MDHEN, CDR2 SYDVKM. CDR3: CASSLSNYEQYF. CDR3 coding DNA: TGTGCCAGCAGTCTCAGTAACTACGAGCAGTACTTC. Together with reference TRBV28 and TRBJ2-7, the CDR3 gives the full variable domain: DVKVTQSSRYLVKRTGEKVFLECVQDMDHENMFWYRQDPGLGLRLIYFSYDVKMKEKGDIPEGYSVSREKKERFSLILESASTNQTSMYLCASSLSNYEQYFGPGTRLTVT.

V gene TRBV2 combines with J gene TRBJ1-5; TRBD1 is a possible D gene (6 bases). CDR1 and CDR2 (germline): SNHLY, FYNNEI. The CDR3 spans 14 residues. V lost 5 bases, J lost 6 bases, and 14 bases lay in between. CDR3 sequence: CASSQQGLSQPQHF. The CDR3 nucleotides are TGTGCCAGCAGTCAACAGGGTCTGAGTCAGCCCCAGCATTTT.

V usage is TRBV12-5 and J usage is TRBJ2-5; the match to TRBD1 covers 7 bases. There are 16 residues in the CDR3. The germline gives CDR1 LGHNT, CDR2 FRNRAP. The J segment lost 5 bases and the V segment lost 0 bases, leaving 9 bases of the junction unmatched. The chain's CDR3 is CASGLVLRGRGETQYF. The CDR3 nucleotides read TGTGCTAGTGGTTTGGTACTTAGGGGGCGCGGTGAGACCCAGTACTTC. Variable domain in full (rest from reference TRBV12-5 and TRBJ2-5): DARVTQTPRHKVTEMGQEVTMRCQPILGHNTVFWYRQTMMQGLELLAYFRNRAPLDDSGMPKDRFSAEMPDATLATLKIQPSEPRDSAVYFCASGLVLRGRGETQYFGPGTRLLVL.

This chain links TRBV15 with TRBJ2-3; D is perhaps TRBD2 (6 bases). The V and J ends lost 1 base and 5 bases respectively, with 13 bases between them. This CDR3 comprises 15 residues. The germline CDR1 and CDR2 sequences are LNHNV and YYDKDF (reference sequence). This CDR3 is CATSRVGRERDTQYF. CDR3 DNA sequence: TGTGCCACCAGCAGAGTAGGGCGGGAAAGAGATACGCAGTATTTT.

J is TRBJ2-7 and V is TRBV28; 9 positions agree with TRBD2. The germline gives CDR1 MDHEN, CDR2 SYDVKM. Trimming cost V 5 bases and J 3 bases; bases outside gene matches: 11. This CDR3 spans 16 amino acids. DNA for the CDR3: TGTGCCAGCAGTGTGGGACTAGCTGTCCCCAACTACGAGCAGTACTTC. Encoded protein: CASSVGLAVPNYEQYF.

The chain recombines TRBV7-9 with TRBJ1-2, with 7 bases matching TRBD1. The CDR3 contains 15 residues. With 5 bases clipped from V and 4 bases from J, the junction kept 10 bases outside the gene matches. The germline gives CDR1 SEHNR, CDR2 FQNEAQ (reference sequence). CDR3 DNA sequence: TGTGCCAGCAGCACAAGAGTAGGGGGCACCTATGGCTACACCTTC. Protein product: CASSTRVGGTYGYTF.

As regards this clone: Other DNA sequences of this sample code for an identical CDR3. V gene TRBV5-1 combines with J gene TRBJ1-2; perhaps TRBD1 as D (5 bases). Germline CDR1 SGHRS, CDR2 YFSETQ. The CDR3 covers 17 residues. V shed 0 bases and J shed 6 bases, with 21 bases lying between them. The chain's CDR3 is CASSLDPPWRGTDGYTF. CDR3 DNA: TGCGCCAGCAGCTTGGATCCCCCTTGGAGGGGAACGGATGGCTACACCTTC.

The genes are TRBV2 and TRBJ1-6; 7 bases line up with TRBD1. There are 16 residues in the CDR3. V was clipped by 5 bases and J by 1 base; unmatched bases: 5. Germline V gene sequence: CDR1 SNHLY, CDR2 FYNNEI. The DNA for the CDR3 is TGTGCCAGCAGTATCGAGGGGGCTTCCTATAATTCACCCCTCCACTTT. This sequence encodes CASSIEGASYNSPLHF.